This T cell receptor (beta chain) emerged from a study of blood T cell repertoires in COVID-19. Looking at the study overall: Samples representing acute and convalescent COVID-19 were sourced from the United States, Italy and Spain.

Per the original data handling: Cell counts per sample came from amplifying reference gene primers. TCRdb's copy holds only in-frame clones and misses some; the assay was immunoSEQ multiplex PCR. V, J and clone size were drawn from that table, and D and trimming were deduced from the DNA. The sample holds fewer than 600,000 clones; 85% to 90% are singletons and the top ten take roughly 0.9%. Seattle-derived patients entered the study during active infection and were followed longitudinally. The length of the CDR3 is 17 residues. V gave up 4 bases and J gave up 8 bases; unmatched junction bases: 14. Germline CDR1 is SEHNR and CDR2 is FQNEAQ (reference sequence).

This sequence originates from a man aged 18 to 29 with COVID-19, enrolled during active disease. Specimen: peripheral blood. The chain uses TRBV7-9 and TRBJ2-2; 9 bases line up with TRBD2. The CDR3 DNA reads TGTGCCAGCAGCTACCGCCGCGGGAGGGAAGGATTGGGGGAGCTGTTTTTT. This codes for CASSYRRGREGLGELFF. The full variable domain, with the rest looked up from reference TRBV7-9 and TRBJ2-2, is DTGVSQNPRHKITKRGQNVTFRCDPISEHNRLYWYRQTLGQGPEFLTYFQNEAQLEKSRLLSDRFSAERPKGSFSTLEIQRTEQGDSAMYLCASSYRRGREGLGELFFGEGSRLTVL.